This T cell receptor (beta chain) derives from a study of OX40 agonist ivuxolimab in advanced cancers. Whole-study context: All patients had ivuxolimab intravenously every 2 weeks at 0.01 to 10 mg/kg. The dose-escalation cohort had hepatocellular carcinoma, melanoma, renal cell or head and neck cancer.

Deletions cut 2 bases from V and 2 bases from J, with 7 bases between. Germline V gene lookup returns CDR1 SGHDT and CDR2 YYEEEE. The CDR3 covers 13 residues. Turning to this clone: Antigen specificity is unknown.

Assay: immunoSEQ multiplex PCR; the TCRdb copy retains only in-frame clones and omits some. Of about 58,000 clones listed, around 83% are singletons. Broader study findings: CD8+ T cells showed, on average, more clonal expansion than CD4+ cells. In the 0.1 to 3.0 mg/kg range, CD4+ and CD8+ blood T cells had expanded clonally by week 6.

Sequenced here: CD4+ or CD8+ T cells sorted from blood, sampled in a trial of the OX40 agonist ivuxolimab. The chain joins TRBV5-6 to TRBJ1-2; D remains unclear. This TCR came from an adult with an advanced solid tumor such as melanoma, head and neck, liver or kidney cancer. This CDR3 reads CASSFLGNYGYTF. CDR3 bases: TGTGCCAGCAGCTTTTTAGGGAACTATGGCTACACCTTC.